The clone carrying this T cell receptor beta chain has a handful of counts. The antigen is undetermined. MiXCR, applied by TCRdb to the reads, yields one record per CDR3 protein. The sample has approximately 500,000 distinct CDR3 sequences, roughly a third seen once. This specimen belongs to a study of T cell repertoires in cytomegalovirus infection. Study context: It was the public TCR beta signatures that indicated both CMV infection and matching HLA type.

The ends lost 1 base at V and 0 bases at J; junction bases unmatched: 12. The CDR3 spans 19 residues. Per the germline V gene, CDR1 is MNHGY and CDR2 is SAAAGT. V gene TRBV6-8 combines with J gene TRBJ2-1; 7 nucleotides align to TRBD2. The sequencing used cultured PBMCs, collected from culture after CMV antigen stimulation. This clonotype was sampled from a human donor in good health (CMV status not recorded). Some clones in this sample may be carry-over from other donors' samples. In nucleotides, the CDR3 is TGTGCCAGCAGTTACTTAGTGAGTTGGCGGGGGAGCTCCTACAATGAGCAGTTCTTC. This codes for CASSYLVSWRGSSYNEQFF.